The table lists the clone carrying this T cell receptor beta chain with a count of one. The sample originates from a study of cytomegalovirus exposure and HLA in healthy donors. Trimming cost V 2 bases and J 2 bases, with 10 bases left between them. The CDR3 has 14 residues. CDR1 is GTSNPN and CDR2 is SVGIG in the germline V gene (reference sequence). Primers included in the PCR were 60 Vbeta and 13 Jbeta primers. Here immunoSEQ multiplex PCR was the method, and the copy in TCRdb shows in-frame clones only, minus some. The repertoire holds 150,000 to 200,000 clones, with 84% as singletons. The sample was PBMCs. This TCR derives from a boy younger than 18 in good health and CMV-seronegative. The chain recombines TRBV30 with TRBJ1-3; D is possibly TRBD1 (6 bases). The CDR3 coding sequence is TGTGCCTGGAGTTTACAGGGCCCTGGAAACACCATATATTTT. Its protein is CAWSLQGPGNTIYF.